This entry features one TCR beta chain sequence. Its antigen is currently unknown. This entry comes from a study of T cell responses to AZD1222 COVID-19 vaccine. The repertoire was sequenced with immunoSEQ multiplex PCR; TCRdb's copy has only in-frame clones and lacks some. The sample lists about 180,000 clones, around 90% occurring once. Study-wide points: The CD4 TCRs associated with vaccination extended across spike and predominated at 160-218 and 743-854. Rises in breadth and depth of Spike-specific TCRs came after two AZD1222 doses. Females outnumbered males among donors, who were mostly white British; clonal diversity was possibly underestimated. In the spike-specific TCR repertoire, nearly half reportedly target unmutated variant regions.

Germline V gives CDR1 SGHAT, CDR2 FQDESV (reference sequence). V lost 1 base to trimming and J lost 10 bases, with 5 bases between them. This CDR3 comprises 12 residues. The sequencing here drew on peripheral blood, taken 28 days after the second AZD1222 dose. V is TRBV11-1 and J is TRBJ1-6, with no clear D. The TCR comes from an adult who received the AZD1222 COVID-19 vaccine. The CDR3 sequence is CASSLGNSPLHF. The CDR3, as DNA: TGTGCCAGCAGCTTAGGTAACTCACCCCTCCACTTT.